This is a list of T cell receptor beta chains from one sample in a study of T-cell memory formation after mild COVID-19. TCRdb passed the 5' RACE reads through MiXCR, listing each CDR3 protein once. Counted here are approximately 100,000 distinct CDR3 sequences, around a quarter occurring once; the ten biggest clones make up less than 55%. The sample consisted of PBMCs or a T cell subset sorted from them (not recorded which). The receptor source for this set is a young man who had mild COVID-19 (a few samples of this study predate the infection). Cell type and time point are not known. CDR3s include the opening cysteine and the closing phenylalanine or tryptophan. Fields, in order: J gene, V gene, CDR3 protein.

TRBJ1-1	TRBV6-6	CASQGDSNTEAFF
TRBJ1-4	TRBV7-9	CASSSDEKLFF
TRBJ2-3	TRBV12-3/TRBV12-4	CASEGPSTDTQYF
TRBJ1-1	TRBV12-3/TRBV12-4	CASSFQPRNTEAFF
TRBJ2-1	TRBV11-2	CASSLGSNEQFF
TRBJ2-5	TRBV7-8	CASSLAIQGQRETQYF
TRBJ2-7	TRBV4-3	CASSQRTGGRYEQYF
TRBJ2-7	TRBV2	CASRTLGRSYEQYF
TRBJ2-1	TRBV4-3	CASSQETGRPSYNEQFF
TRBJ2-5	TRBV14	CASSQVGGLSETQYF
TRBJ1-1	TRBV29-1	CSVGWGTEAFF
TRBJ2-1	TRBV7-9	CASSPTGTEVYNEQFF
TRBJ2-7	TRBV18	CASSLGGGPYYEQYF
TRBJ1-4	TRBV7-3	CASGDATNEKLFF
TRBJ2-3	TRBV27	CASSFRPDTQYF
TRBJ2-7	TRBV7-2	CASSSKGAGYEQYF
TRBJ1-4	TRBV6-2/TRBV6-3	CASSYRRNEKLFF
TRBJ1-2	TRBV4-1	CASSHSRGGYTF
TRBJ2-7	TRBV20-1	CSAPGESYEQYF
TRBJ2-2	TRBV5-6	CASTTWGHHCCTGELFF
TRBJ2-7	TRBV6-5	CASRQGQVNSYEQYF
TRBJ2-7	TRBV12-3/TRBV12-4	CASSSTAVYEQYF
TRBJ2-1	TRBV7-8	CASSLARSGGTPEQFF
TRBJ1-1	TRBV14	CASSHAFGQMNTEAFF
TRBJ2-3	TRBV6-2/TRBV6-3	CASSSGTSGGATDTQYF
TRBJ2-7	TRBV6-1	CASLGQASSYEQYF